These 25 T cell receptor beta chains share one sample of origin, sequenced in a study of beta chain features in type 1 diabetes. Every isolated RNA sample was fully reverse transcribed, so sequencing captured expressed TCRB transcripts. The repertoire was sequenced with immunoSEQ multiplex PCR; TCRdb's copy has only in-frame clones and lacks some. This sample has fewer than 400,000 clones, with less than 10% found just once. Sequenced sample: central memory CD4+ T cells from blood. Receptors were obtained from a woman aged 18-35 years in good health.

This clone has ten or more counts. The chain employs TRBV19 and TRBJ1-5; no firm D call. CDR3 length: 13 residues. CDR1 and CDR2 (germline): LNHDA, SQIVND (reference sequence). V lost 5 bases and J 9 bases, leaving 14 bases between the germline ends. The DNA of the CDR3 is TGTGCCAGTAGTTACTCGGTGGAATCGCCCCAGCATTTT. Translating it yields CASSYSVESPQHF.

This clone has a handful of counts. The genes are TRBV6-1 and TRBJ2-7; 8 bases match TRBD2. From germline, CDR1 is MNHNS and CDR2 SASEGT. CDR3 size: 16 residues. J gave up 4 bases and V 4 bases, and 12 bases lay outside the gene matches. CDR3 sequence reads: CASSVRTGTRGYEQYF. CDR3 sequence (DNA): TGTGCCAGCAGTGTAAGGACCGGGACTAGGGGATACGAGCAGTACTTC.

This clone came up a few times. The rearrangement uses TRBV4-2 and TRBJ1-1; TRBD1 might be the D (5 bases). CDR1 is LGHNA, CDR2 YNFKEQ, per germline. This CDR3 spans 11 amino acids. Trimming took off 5 bases at V and 7 bases at J, with 8 bases between the two ends. CDR3 sequence (DNA): TGTGCCAGCAGCTCACAGGTTGAAGCTTTCTTT. It yields the protein CASSSQVEAFF.

The chain couples TRBV2 to TRBJ1-4, with D perhaps matching TRBD1 (6 bases). This CDR3 comprises 12 residues. Trimming took 7 bases from V and 8 from J, leaving 11 bases between them. Per the germline V gene, CDR1 is SNHLY and CDR2 is FYNNEI. CDR3 region: CASNQGFEKLFF. CDR3 nucleotide sequence: TGTGCCAGCAATCAGGGGTTCGAAAAACTGTTTTTT. The full variable domain, in which reference TRBV2 and TRBJ1-4 provide the parts outside the CDR3, is EPEVTQTPSHQVTQMGQEVILRCVPISNHLYFYWYRQILGQKVEFLVSFYNNEISEKSEIFDDQFSVERPDGSNFTLKIRSTKLEDSAMYFCASNQGFEKLFFGSGTQLSVL.

The V gene is TRBV2, the J gene TRBJ1-4, with D perhaps matching TRBD1 (5 bases). This CDR3 is built from 15 residues. Germline lookup yields CDR1 SNHLY and CDR2 FYNNEI. With 6 bases removed from V and 11 bases from J, the gap between germline ends came to 22 bases. The CDR3 region is CASSPADGDRSKLFF. In DNA, the CDR3 is TGTGCCAGCAGCCCGGCGGACGGGGACCGGAGTAAACTGTTTTTT.

This clone turned up a few times. The chain links TRBV6-6 to TRBJ2-3, with 9 bases aligning to TRBD2. Germline V gives CDR1 MNHNY, CDR2 SVGAGI (reference sequence). The CDR3 is 15 amino acids. With 4 bases clipped from V and 4 bases from J, the junction kept 6 bases outside the gene matches. In DNA, the CDR3 is TGTGCCAGCAGTTTAAGCGGGAGGAGAGCAGATACGCAGTATTTT. Protein: CASSLSGRRADTQYF.

This clone was counted a few times. The CDR3 spells CASSARPQGGHEKLFF. DNA of the CDR3: TGTGCCAGCAGCGCACGCCCACAGGGGGGACATGAAAAACTGTTTTTT. The chain employs TRBV7-8 and TRBJ1-4; 8 nucleotides line up with TRBD1. Germline V gene data show CDR1 as SGHVS and CDR2 as FQNEAQ. Trimming at V came to 5 bases and at J to 6 bases, leaving 11 bases not matched to a gene. The CDR3 contains 16 residues.

This clone was counted a few times. Other DNA sequences in this specimen translate into the identical CDR3. The rearrangement uses TRBV5-1 and TRBJ2-5, with 10 positions matching TRBD1. The germline V gene has CDR1 SGHRS and CDR2 YFSETQ. This CDR3 has 15 residues. The junction had 3 bases not matched to a gene; V was cut back by 0 bases and J by 4 bases. The chain's CDR3 is CASSLAGTGVETQYF. CDR3 sequence (DNA): TGCGCCAGCAGCTTGGCTGGGACAGGGGTAGAGACCCAGTACTTC.

For this clone: Since a far larger clone is one base different, this is likely a read error. The chain employs TRBV4-1 and TRBJ2-7; D tentatively fits TRBD1 or TRBD2 (5 bases each). The CDR3 has 14 residues. V was clipped by 0 bases and J by 6 bases, with 12 bases between them. Germline V lookup: CDR1 MGHRA, CDR2 YSYEKL. The DNA for the CDR3 is TGCGCCAGCAGCCAAGATGGGGTGGGGGTCGAGCAGTACTTC. This sequence encodes CASSQDGVGVEQYF.

This clone was recorded a few times. The chain links TRBV9 to TRBJ2-3; D is possibly TRBD1 (6 bases). Trimming shortened V by 4 bases and J by 8 bases, and 8 bases separated the two germline ends. This CDR3 region has 11 residues. Germline assignment: CDR1 SGDLS and CDR2 YYNGEE. CDR3: CASSQGSTQYF. CDR3 in DNA: TGTGCCAGCAGCCAGGGGAGTACGCAGTATTTT.

In its sample, this clone was seen a few times. The chain recombines TRBV4-3 with TRBJ1-1, with TRBD1 identical over 7 bases. The CDR3 is made up of 15 amino acids. From germline, CDR1 is LGHNA and CDR2 YSLEER. Losses at the gene ends were 1 base for V and 4 bases for J; bases not matched to a gene: 6. The CDR3, as DNA: TGCGCCAGCAGCCAAGCCCGACAGGGTCGCACTGAAGCTTTCTTT. This sequence encodes CASSQARQGRTEAFF.

The table lists this clone with a few counts. The V gene is TRBV29-1, the J gene TRBJ2-3; TRBD2 matches 11 bases. CDR3 length: 14 amino acids. Germline assignment: CDR1 SQVTM and CDR2 ANQGSEA. After removal of 3 bases from V and 7 bases from J, the junction contained 6 bases not matched to a gene. CDR3 loop: CSVDELAGGNTQYF. The CDR3 DNA is TGCAGCGTTGATGAGCTAGCGGGAGGAAATACGCAGTATTTT.

Here the CDR3 DNA reads TGTGCCAGCAGCCCAGGGACTAGCCTATTCAATGAGCAGTTCTTC. Translating it yields CASSPGTSLFNEQFF. The J gene is TRBJ2-1, the V gene TRBV7-3; 9 nucleotides match TRBD2. The germline CDR1 and CDR2 sequences are SGHTA and FQGTGA. This CDR3 is 15 amino acids long. V was clipped by 5 bases and J by 6 bases; unmatched bases: 8.

This clone has just a few counts. The chain links TRBV7-2 to TRBJ2-4; D is tentatively TRBD1 or TRBD2 (6 bases each). V was shortened by 1 base and J by 9 bases, with 13 bases between the two germline ends. The CDR3 has 14 residues. Germline CDR1 reads SGHTA; CDR2 reads FQGNSA. The CDR3 DNA follows: TGTGCCAGCAGCTTAGACAGGGTCGGGGGCATTCAGTACTTC. It translates to CASSLDRVGGIQYF.

The chain is built from TRBV19 and TRBJ2-7; no definite D call. Germline CDR1 and CDR2: LNHDA and SQIVND (reference sequence). The CDR3 length is 14 residues. The V end lost 7 bases, the J end lost 3 bases, and 16 bases lay between the germline ends. The CDR3 DNA reads as TGTGCCAGTAAGGAGTCCCCCGGCGACTACGAGCAGTACTTC. It codes for CASKESPGDYEQYF.

This clone has a count of ten or more. V and J are TRBV28 and TRBJ2-3, with no clear D. The V gene's germline CDR1 is MDHEN and CDR2 SYDVKM. V gave up 5 bases and J gave up 0 bases, with 3 bases separating them. The CDR3 runs to 12 residues. CDR3 residues: CASSRSTDTQYF. The CDR3 DNA reads as TGTGCCAGCAGTCGGAGCACAGATACGCAGTATTTT.

The chain has TRBV9 and TRBJ2-1, with 14 bases identical to TRBD2. With V trimmed by 0 bases and J by 7 bases, 9 bases remained unmatched. CDR1 SGDLS and CDR2 YYNGEE come from the germline V gene. This CDR3 is built from 18 residues. The CDR3 loop reads CASSVGIGLAGGSNEQFF. As DNA, the CDR3 is TGTGCCAGCAGCGTAGGAATCGGACTAGCGGGAGGTTCTAATGAGCAGTTCTTC.

The chain employs TRBV6-1 and TRBJ2-4; no reliable D call. V dropped 6 bases and J dropped 0 bases, with 12 bases sitting between them. The germline V gene encodes CDR1 MNHNS and CDR2 SASEGT. The CDR3 loop spans 15 amino acids. CDR3 in amino acids: CASRSWVAAKNIQYF. CDR3 nucleotide sequence: TGTGCCAGCAGGTCTTGGGTTGCAGCCAAAAACATTCAGTACTTC.

This clone has ten or more counts. The chain links TRBV5-4 to TRBJ2-3, with D hard to call. V was clipped by 5 bases and J by 1 base, with 11 bases between them. There are 14 residues in the CDR3. Germline lookup yields CDR1 SGHNT and CDR2 YYREEE (reference sequence). DNA for the CDR3: TGTGCCAGCAGTCCGGAGATTGGCACAGATACGCAGTATTTT. The encoded protein is CASSPEIGTDTQYF.

In its sample, this clone was seen a few times. The chain is built from TRBV28 and TRBJ2-7, with D uncertain. CDR3 size: 13 residues. Germline assignment: CDR1 MDHEN and CDR2 SYDVKM. V was pared by 4 bases and J by 4 bases, with 11 bases between. The CDR3 protein is CASSSPSRYEQYF. CDR3 bases: TGTGCCAGCAGTTCCCCCAGCCGGTACGAGCAGTACTTC.

The chain uses TRBV4-2 and TRBJ1-2; TRBD1 agrees at 7 bases. Looked up from germline, CDR1 is LGHNA and CDR2 is YNFKEQ. Trimming removed 3 bases from V and 2 bases from J; junction bases left unmatched: 6. The CDR3 runs to 15 residues. The CDR3 is CASSQGTAINYGYTF. The CDR3, as DNA: TGTGCCAGCAGCCAGGGGACAGCAATAAACTATGGCTACACCTTC.

In its sample, this clone was seen a few times. The chain links TRBV7-9 to TRBJ1-1; D gene uncertain. CDR1 is SEHNR and CDR2 is FQNEAQ in the germline V gene (reference sequence). CDR3 length: 14 amino acids. Between the trimmed V and J ends, which lost 1 base and 5 bases, there was a span of 11 bases. For the CDR3, the DNA is TGTGCCAGCAGCTTAGGTGGGGAGGTGACTGAAGCTTTCTTT. It encodes CASSLGGEVTEAFF.

This clone was recorded a few times. The CDR3 nucleotides are TGTGCCAGCAGTTTCCGGGACAGGATGAAGACCCAGTACTTC. It codes for CASSFRDRMKTQYF. The V and J genes are TRBV28 and TRBJ2-5; 8 bases agree with TRBD1. CDR1 and CDR2 from the germline V gene are MDHEN and SYDVKM. The CDR3 loop spans 14 amino acids. V gave up 3 bases and J gave up 6 bases; unmatched junction bases: 6.

This chain joins TRBV27 and TRBJ2-1, with TRBD2 matching over 7 bases. CDR1 and CDR2 (germline): MNHEY, SMNVEV (reference sequence). The ends lost 4 bases at V and 4 bases at J; junction bases unmatched: 10. The CDR3 contains 16 residues. CDR3 in DNA: TGTGCCAGCAGTTCCCTGACGGGCGGGAGATACAATGAGCAGTTCTTC. The encoded protein is CASSSLTGGRYNEQFF.

The chain uses TRBV2 and TRBJ1-1; tentative D call: TRBD1 (5 bases). The V gene lost 7 bases and the J gene lost 4 bases, with 10 bases spanning the gap. Germline-derived CDR1 and CDR2 are SNHLY and FYNNEI. The CDR3 has 12 residues. This CDR3 reads CASIRDLTEAFF. DNA for the CDR3: TGTGCCAGCATCAGGGACCTCACTGAAGCTTTCTTT.